The 7 T cell receptor beta chains below come from one sample, sequenced in a study of Graves' ophthalmopathy and Graves' hyperthyroidism. Scientists amplified the TCR beta CDR3 regions from RNA transcripts. The library came from an HTBI-primed first-round RT-PCR and a second-round multiplex PCR. TCRdb fed the multiplex PCR reads into MiXCR, producing one record per CDR3 protein. Here the sample spans about 410,000 distinct CDR3 sequences, around 18% being singletons. Sequencing was carried out using peripheral blood. The receptors here all came from a young woman with Graves' ophthalmopathy.

At least ten counts were recorded for this clonotype. The chain employs TRBV7-3 and TRBJ1-1, with a possible D match to TRBD1 (6 bases). The V end lost 4 bases, the J end lost 1 base, and 13 bases lay between the germline ends. CDR3 size: 15 residues. The germline gives CDR1 SGHTA, CDR2 FQGTGA. Written as DNA, the CDR3 is TGTGCCAGCAGCTGCAAAAGGACAGCGAACACTGAAGCTTTCTTT. This gives the protein CASSCKRTANTEAFF.

This clonotype was recorded a few times. The chain joins TRBV3-1 to TRBJ2-7; D is unresolved. Germline values: CDR1 LGHDT, CDR2 YNNKEL (reference sequence). CDR3 size: 14 residues. Trimming shortened V by 0 bases and J by 2 bases, and 8 bases separated the two germline ends. Written as DNA, the CDR3 is TGTGCCAGCAGCCAAGAGGGCAGAACCTACGAGCAGTACTTC. Translation: CASSQEGRTYEQYF.

This clonotype was observed a handful of times. J is TRBJ1-1 and V is TRBV12-3 or TRBV12-4; no reliable D call. The CDR3 length is 14 residues. The V and J ends lost 1 base and 3 bases respectively, with 9 bases between them. CDR3 in DNA: TGTGCCAGCAGTTTAGGGCAGACCTACACTGAAGCTTTCTTT. Translation gives CASSLGQTYTEAFF.

J is TRBJ2-2 and V is TRBV11-1; 10 nucleotides agree with TRBD2. This CDR3 region has 17 residues. Germline assignment: CDR1 SGHAT and CDR2 FQDESV (reference sequence). Trimming cost V 5 bases and J 7 bases; bases outside gene matches: 13. The CDR3 loop reads CASSLLGTSGISGELFF. DNA of the CDR3: TGTGCCAGCAGCCTACTGGGTACTAGCGGGATCAGCGGGGAGCTGTTTTTT. The whole variable domain, filled in from reference TRBV11-1 and TRBJ2-2, reads EAEVAQSPRYKITEKSQAVAFWCDPISGHATLYWYRQILGQGPELLVQFQDESVVDDSQLPKDRFSAERLKGVDSTLKIQPAELGDSAMYLCASSLLGTSGISGELFFGEGSRLTVL.

A note on this clonotype: The limits of the CDR3 on the DNA are not certain, so only TCRdb's listed CDR3 is given. This rearrangement joins TRBV12-3 or TRBV12-4 to TRBJ2-4. The CDR3 totals 15 residues, both ends included. CDR3 residues: CASSSSFGLTNIQYF.

This clonotype was seen many times. This chain joins TRBV28 and TRBJ1-6; no clear D gene. The length of the CDR3 is 12 residues. V was pared by 7 bases and J by 10 bases, with 11 bases between. Germline V CDR1 and CDR2: MDHEN, SYDVKM. The CDR3 DNA sequence: TGTGCCAGCACCCAGGCGGGGTCACCCCTCCACTTT. It codes for CASTQAGSPLHF.

Ten or more counts support this clonotype. The V and J genes are TRBV9 and TRBJ1-2; no definite D call. The V gene lost 0 bases and the J gene lost 7 bases, with 10 bases spanning the gap. The CDR3 is 13 amino acids. Germline V gives CDR1 SGDLS, CDR2 YYNGEE. CDR3 DNA sequence: TGTGCCAGCAGCGTAGAACAGATGTCTGGCTACACCTTC. Its translation is CASSVEQMSGYTF.